This T cell receptor beta chain was captured in a study of T cell repertoires in cytomegalovirus infection. Across the study: Both CMV infection and a matching HLA type were indicated by public TCR beta signatures. General study results and limits: Ex vivo, HLA-C-restricted CMV-specific TCR beta clonotypes prevailed over the rest of the response. CMV carriers with the relevant HLA were identified by cumulative public TCR beta family frequency.

The table lists this clonotype with a few counts. Its antigen is currently unknown. V dropped 6 bases and J dropped 0; count of bases not matched to a gene: 5. Germline CDR1 reads ENHRY; CDR2 reads SYGVKD. The CDR3 loop spans 15 amino acids. TCRdb redid the calling of the reads with MiXCR, one entry per CDR3 protein. This table has 290,000 or so distinct CDR3 sequences, around 25% appearing once. This TCR came from a human donor in good health (CMV status not recorded). Some clones in this sample may be carry-over from other donors' samples. Material for sequencing was PBMCs. The V and J genes are TRBV10-3 and TRBJ2-1, with 7 bases that match TRBD2. The CDR3 is CAIRLAENSYNEQFF. Here the CDR3 DNA reads TGTGCCATCAGGCTAGCGGAAAACTCCTACAATGAGCAGTTCTTC.